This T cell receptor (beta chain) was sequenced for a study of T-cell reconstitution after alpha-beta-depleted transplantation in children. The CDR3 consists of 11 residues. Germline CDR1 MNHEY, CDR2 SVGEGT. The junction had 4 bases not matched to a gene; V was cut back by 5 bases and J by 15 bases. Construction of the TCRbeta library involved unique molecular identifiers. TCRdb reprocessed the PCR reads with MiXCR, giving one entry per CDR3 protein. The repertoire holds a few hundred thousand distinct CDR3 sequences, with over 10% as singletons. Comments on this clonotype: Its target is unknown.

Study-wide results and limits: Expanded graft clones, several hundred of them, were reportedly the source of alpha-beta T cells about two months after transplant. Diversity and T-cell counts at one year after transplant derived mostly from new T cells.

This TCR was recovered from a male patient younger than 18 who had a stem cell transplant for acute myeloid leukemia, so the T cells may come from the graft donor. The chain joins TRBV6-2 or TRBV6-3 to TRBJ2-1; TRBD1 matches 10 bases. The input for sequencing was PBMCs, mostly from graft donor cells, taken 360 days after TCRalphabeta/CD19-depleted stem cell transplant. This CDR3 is CASSKTGGLFF. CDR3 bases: TGTGCCAGCAGTAAGACAGGGGGCCTGTTCTTC.